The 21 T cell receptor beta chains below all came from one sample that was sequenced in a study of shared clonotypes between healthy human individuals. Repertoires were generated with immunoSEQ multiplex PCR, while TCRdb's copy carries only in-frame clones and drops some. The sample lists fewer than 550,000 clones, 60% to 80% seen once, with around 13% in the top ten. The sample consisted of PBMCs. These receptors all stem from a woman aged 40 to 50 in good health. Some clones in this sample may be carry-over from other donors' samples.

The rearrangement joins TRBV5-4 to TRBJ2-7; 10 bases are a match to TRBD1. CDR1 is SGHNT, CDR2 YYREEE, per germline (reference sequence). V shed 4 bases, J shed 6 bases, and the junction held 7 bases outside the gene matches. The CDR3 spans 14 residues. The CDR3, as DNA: TGTGCCAGCAGCCGTCGACAGGGGGCGAGCGAGCAGTACTTC. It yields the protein CASSRRQGASEQYF.

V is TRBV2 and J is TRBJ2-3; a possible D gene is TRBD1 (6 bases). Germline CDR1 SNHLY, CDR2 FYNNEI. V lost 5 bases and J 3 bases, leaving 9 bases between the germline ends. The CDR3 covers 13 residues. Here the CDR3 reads CASSPQGTDTQYF. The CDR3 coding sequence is TGTGCCAGCAGTCCACAGGGAACAGATACGCAGTATTTT. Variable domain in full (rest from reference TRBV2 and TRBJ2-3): EPEVTQTPSHQVTQMGQEVILRCVPISNHLYFYWYRQILGQKVEFLVSFYNNEISEKSEIFDDQFSVERPDGSNFTLKIRSTKLEDSAMYFCASSPQGTDTQYFGPGTRLTVL.

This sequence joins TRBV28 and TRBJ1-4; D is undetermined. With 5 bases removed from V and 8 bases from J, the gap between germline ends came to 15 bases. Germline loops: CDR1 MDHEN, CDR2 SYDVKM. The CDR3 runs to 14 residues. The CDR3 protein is CASSIGERREKLFF. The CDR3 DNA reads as TGTGCCAGCAGTATCGGAGAGCGTCGGGAAAAACTGTTTTTT.

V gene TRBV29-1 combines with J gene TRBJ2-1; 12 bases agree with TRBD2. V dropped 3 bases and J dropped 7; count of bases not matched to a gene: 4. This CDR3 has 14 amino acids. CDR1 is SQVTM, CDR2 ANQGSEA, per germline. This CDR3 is CSVERLAGVNEQFF. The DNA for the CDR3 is TGCAGCGTTGAGCGACTAGCGGGAGTAAATGAGCAGTTCTTC.

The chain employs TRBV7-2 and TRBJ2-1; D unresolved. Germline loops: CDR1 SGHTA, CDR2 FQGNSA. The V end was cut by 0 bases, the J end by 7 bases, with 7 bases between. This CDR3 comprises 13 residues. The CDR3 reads CASSLAVRNEQFF. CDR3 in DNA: TGTGCCAGCAGCTTAGCGGTCAGGAATGAGCAGTTCTTC.

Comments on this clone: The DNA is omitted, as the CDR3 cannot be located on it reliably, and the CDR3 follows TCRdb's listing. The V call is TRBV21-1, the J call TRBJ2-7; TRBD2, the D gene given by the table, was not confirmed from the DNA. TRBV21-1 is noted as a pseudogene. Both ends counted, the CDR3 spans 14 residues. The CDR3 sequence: CASSQVGVGNEQYF.

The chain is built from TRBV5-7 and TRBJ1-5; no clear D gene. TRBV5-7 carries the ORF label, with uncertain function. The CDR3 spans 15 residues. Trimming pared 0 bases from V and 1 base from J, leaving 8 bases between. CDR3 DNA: TGTGCCAGCAGCTTGGGGACCTGGAGCAATCAGCCCCAGCATTTT. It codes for CASSLGTWSNQPQHF.

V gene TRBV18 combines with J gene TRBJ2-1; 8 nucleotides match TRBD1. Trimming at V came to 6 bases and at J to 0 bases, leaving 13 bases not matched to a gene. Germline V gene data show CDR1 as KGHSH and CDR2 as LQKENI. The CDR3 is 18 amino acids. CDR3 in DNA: TGTGCCAGCTCGCCGGGGACAGGAAAAGCCCTCTCCTACAATGAGCAGTTCTTC. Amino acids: CASSPGTGKALSYNEQFF.

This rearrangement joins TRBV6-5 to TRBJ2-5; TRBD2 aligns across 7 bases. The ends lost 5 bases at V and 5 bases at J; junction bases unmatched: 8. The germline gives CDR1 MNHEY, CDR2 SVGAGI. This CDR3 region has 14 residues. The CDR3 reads CASSPRGVGETQYF. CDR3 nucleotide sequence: TGTGCCAGCAGTCCCCGGGGGGTTGGCGAGACCCAGTACTTC.

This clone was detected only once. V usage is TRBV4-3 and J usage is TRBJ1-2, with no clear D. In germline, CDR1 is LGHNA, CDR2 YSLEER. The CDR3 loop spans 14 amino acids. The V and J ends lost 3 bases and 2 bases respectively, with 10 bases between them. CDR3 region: CASSQKSGNYGYTF. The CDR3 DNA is TGCGCCAGCAGCCAGAAATCCGGGAACTATGGCTACACCTTC.

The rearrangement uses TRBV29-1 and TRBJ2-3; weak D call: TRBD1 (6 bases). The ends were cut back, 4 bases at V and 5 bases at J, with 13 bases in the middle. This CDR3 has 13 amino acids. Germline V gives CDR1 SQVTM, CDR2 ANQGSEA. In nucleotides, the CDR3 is TGCAGCGTTGGTCAGGGGAGTGGAGATACGCAGTATTTT. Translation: CSVGQGSGDTQYF.

CDR3 sequence (DNA): TGCGCCAGCTGCGGGACAGGGTCAGGAGATACGCAGTATTTT. It specifies CASCGTGSGDTQYF. This sequence joins TRBV5-1 and TRBJ2-3; 9 bases fit TRBD1. The CDR3 totals 14 residues. The junction had 8 bases not matched to a gene; V was cut back by 7 bases and J by 5 bases. Germline loops: CDR1 SGHRS, CDR2 YFSETQ.

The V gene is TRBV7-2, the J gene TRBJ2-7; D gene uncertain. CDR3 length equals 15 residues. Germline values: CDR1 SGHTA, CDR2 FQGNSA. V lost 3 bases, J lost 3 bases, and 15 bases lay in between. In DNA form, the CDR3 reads TGTGCCAGCAGCTTTTTCGGCTCCTTCCTCTACGAGCAGTACTTC. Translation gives CASSFFGSFLYEQYF.

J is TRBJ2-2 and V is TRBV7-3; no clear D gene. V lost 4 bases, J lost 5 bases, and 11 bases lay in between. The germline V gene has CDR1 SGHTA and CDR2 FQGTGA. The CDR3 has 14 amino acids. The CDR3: CASSSGSSTGELFF. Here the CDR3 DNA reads TGTGCCAGCAGCTCCGGGTCCTCGACCGGGGAGCTGTTTTTT.

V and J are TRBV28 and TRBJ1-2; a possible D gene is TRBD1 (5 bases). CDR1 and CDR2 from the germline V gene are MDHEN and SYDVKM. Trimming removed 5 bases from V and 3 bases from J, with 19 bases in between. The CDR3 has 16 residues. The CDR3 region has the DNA TGTGCCAGCAGTCCCTCTGGGGGGGTCGCCTACTATGGCTACACCTTC. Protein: CASSPSGGVAYYGYTF.

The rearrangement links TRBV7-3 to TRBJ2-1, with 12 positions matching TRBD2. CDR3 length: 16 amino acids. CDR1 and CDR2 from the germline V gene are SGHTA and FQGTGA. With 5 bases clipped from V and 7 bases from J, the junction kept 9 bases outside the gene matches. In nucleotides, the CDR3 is TGTGCCAGCAGCCAAAACCTAGCGGGAGGGCGAAATGAGCAGTTCTTC. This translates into CASSQNLAGGRNEQFF.

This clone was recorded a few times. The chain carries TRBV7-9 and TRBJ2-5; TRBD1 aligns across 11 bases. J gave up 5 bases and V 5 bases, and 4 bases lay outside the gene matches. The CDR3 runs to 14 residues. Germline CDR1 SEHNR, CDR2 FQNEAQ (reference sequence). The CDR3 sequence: CASSRDRGLETQYF. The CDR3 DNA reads TGTGCCAGCAGCCGGGACAGGGGGTTGGAGACCCAGTACTTC.

DNA for the CDR3: TGTGCCAGCAGCTTTGACTCATCTTCTTTCTATGGCTACACCTTC. It encodes CASSFDSSSFYGYTF. The chain combines TRBV5-4 with TRBJ1-2, with D unresolved. Per the germline V gene, CDR1 is SGHNT and CDR2 is YYREEE (reference sequence). The CDR3 loop spans 15 amino acids. V was trimmed by 2 bases and J by 4 bases, leaving 15 bases between them.

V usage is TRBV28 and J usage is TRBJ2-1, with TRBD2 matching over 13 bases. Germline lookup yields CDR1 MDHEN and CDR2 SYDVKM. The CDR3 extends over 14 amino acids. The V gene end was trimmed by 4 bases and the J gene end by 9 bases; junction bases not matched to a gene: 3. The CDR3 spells CASSYRTSGGEQFF. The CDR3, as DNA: TGTGCCAGCAGTTATAGGACTAGCGGGGGTGAGCAGTTCTTC. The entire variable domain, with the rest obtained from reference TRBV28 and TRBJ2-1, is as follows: DVKVTQSSRYLVKRTGEKVFLECVQDMDHENMFWYRQDPGLGLRLIYFSYDVKMKEKGDIPEGYSVSREKKERFSLILESASTNQTSMYLCASSYRTSGGEQFFGPGTRLTVL.

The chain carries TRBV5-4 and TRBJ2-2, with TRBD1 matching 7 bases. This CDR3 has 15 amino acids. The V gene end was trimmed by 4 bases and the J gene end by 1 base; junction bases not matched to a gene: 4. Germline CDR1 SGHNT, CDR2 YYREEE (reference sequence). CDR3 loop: CASSDRTGNTGELFF. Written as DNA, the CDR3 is TGTGCCAGCAGCGATCGGACAGGGAACACCGGGGAGCTGTTTTTT.

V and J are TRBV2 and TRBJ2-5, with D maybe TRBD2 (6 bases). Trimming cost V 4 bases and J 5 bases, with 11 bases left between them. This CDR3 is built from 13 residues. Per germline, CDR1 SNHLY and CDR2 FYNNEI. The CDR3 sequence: CASSALAWETQYF. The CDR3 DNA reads TGTGCCAGCAGTGCCCTAGCGTGGGAGACCCAGTACTTC.